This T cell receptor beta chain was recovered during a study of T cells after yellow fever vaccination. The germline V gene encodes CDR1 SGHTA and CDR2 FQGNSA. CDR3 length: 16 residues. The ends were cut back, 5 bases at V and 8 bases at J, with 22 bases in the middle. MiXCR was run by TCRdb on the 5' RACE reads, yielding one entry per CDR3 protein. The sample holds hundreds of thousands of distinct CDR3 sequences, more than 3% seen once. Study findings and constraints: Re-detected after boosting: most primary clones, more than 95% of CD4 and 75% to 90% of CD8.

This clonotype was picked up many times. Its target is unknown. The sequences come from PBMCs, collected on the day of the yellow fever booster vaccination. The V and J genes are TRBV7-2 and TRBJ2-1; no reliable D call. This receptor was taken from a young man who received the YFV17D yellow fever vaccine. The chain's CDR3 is CASSPHLQLMGDEQFF. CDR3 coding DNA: TGTGCCAGCAGCCCCCACCTTCAACTGATGGGCGATGAGCAGTTCTTC.